This entry features one T cell receptor (beta chain) sequence. The entry originates in a study of CD8 T cells in Susac syndrome. Reverse transcription of roughly 0.5 to 1 ug RNA was performed with random hexamers. Amplification of TCR beta CDR3 was carried out by immunoSEQ multiplex PCR, which covered 54 Vbeta and 13 Jbeta segments. MiXCR, applied by TCRdb to the immunoSEQ multiplex PCR reads, yields one record per CDR3 protein. The sample consists of roughly 200,000 distinct CDR3 sequences, 85% to 95% of them appearing once. The CDR3 totals 13 residues. Trimming left V 1 base short and J 11 bases short, with 14 bases between. Looked up from germline, CDR1 is SGHAT and CDR2 is FQNNGV. Controls were healthy donors (matched for age and sex). It was negative isolation that provided the CD8+ and CD4+ T cells, whereas TEMRA cells were enriched by FACS.

The origin of this receptor is a human donor in good health. Sequencing used CD4+ T cells from PBMCs. The chain is built from TRBV11-2 and TRBJ1-1; possibly TRBD1 for D (6 bases). Written as DNA, the CDR3 is TGTGCCAGCAGCTTAGCGGGGCGGGGGCCGGCTTTCTTT. Translated, it gives CASSLAGRGPAFF.